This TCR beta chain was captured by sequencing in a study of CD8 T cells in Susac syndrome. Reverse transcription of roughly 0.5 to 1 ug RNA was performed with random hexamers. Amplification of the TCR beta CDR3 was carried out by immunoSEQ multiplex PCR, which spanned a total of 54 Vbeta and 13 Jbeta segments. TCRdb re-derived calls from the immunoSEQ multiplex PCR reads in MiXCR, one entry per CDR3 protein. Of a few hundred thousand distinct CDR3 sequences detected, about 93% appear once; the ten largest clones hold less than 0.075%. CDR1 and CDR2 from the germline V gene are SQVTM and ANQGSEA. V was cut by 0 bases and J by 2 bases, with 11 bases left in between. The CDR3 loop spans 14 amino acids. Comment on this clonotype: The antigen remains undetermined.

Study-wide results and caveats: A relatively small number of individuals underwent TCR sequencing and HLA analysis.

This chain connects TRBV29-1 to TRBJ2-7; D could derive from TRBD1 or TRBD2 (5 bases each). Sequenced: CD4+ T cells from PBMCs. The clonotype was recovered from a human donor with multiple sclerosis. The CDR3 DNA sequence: TGCAGCGTTGAAGATCGGGACGGCCCCTACGAGCAGTACTTC. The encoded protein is CSVEDRDGPYEQYF.